This TCR beta chain is from a study of cytotoxic CD8 clonotypes in ibrutinib-treated CLL (dated by TCRdb to the early 2020s). About the investigation overall: The cohort had 11 relapsed/refractory and under 16 treatment-naive patients; some 17 were IGHV unmutated. Responses were partial in roughly 25 patients and complete in 2; after median around 72 months follow-up, about 14 stayed in remission and some twelve progressed. Response samples were taken after a median of roughly eleven months on treatment, ranging from roughly 6 to 36 months. On average, each sample had roughly 260,000 productive templates and roughly 95,000 productive rearrangements. Of the 70 to 90 people in the trial, approximately 26 had longitudinal samples available. Cryopreserved peripheral blood mononuclear cells were collected before treatment, at response, and at either disease progression or sustained remission. Patients were still on ibrutinib when every remission and progressive disease sample was collected. The paper as a whole reports these results and caveats: Clonality rose at ibrutinib response, remained stable during sustained remission, and dropped back toward baseline at progression. Public clonotypes were rare and either contracted or stayed stable during treatment, and the rise in clonality at ibrutinib response reflected the expansion of private clonotypes. Sampling times were not matched between sustained-remission and progressing patients, and lymph node repertoires were not studied. Baseline clonality was found to be higher than that of age-matched healthy donors and was strongly correlated with circulating CD8+ T-cell counts.

The goal of deep resolution MiSeq sequencing was a depth between 1 in 1 million and 1 in 200,000 T cells, and coverage averaged 10x per clonotype. TCR beta libraries were generated with the immunoSEQ hsTCRB Kit. In the source study's methods: ImmunoSEQ Data Assistant and ImmunoSEQ Analyzer were used for data analysis, and V, D and J genes were assigned according to IMGT definitions. Clonality, which ranges from 0 to 1, was calculated as one minus the normalized Shannon entropy of productive rearrangement frequencies. Only overrepresented clonotypes making up at least 0.05% of the repertoire of each patient were included in the public clonotype analysis. Around 13 age-matched healthy donor repertoires from immuneACCESS were used as controls for clonality. TCRdb retrieved this table from immuneACCESS and kept in-frame rearrangements only. Not all clones are present; in checked studies, unresolved V genes account for under half, and no reason is known for the remainder. V and J calls and clone size are as listed in that table; D and trimming were resolved from the DNA. This sample comprises 30,000 to 50,000 clones, 65% to 70% of them detected only once. The biggest ten clones account for roughly 6.9% of the sample.

The germline V gene (reference sequence) specifies MNHEY as CDR1 and SMNVEV as CDR2. The cysteine opens and the phenylalanine closes a CDR3 of 14 amino acids. The retained sequence is limited to the CDR3, 42 bases, with the frame set at the first base. V and J are truncated by 4 bases and 0 bases respectively, leaving an intervening sequence of 7 bases. What the time point label conveys for this sample: progressive disease on ibrutinib. Approximately 2 micrograms of genomic DNA were extracted from cryopreserved PBMCs for TCR beta library preparation. Longitudinal blood samples from CLL patients on ibrutinib monotherapy underwent high-throughput TCR beta sequencing. The patients took part in an open-label, single-center phase 2 trial of ibrutinib monotherapy. This clone was detected only a few times. The target of this receptor is not known. Base-call qualities are not available, and no considerably larger clone is one nucleotide away.

This chain joins TRBV27 to TRBJ1-3; the D gene is possibly TRBD1, with 5 bases matching. The clonotype was recovered from a human donor with chronic lymphocytic leukemia. Sequences were derived from PBMCs, sampled at disease progression, from a patient treated with ibrutinib. The CDR3 here reads CASSSDTSGNTIYF. The DNA sequence is TGTGCCAGCAGTTCGGACACCTCTGGAAACACCATATATTTT.